The rows below give T cell receptor beta chains drawn from one sample of a study of CD8+ T cells in alopecia areata. Profiling relied on immunoSEQ multiplex PCR, and the TCRdb table lists in-frame clones only, not all of them. The top ten clones hold about a fifth of a sample with some 12,000 clones, 60% of them seen once. The specimen was skin. These TCRs come from a human donor with alopecia areata. Both conserved end residues are part of each CDR3.

TRBV18	TRBJ2-2	CASSAGVNAGELFF
TRBV7-8	TRBJ2-1	CASSARPSIYNEQFF
TRBV29-1	TRBJ1-2	CSVEGRGTNYGYTF
TRBV4-1	TRBJ2-5	CAIGLTPGTQETQYF
TRBV20-1	TRBJ1-2	CSASQSYGYTF
TRBV19	TRBJ2-1	CASSILAGVYDEQFF
TRBV7-2	TRBJ2-1	CASSLGGNKFF
TRBV5-1	TRBJ2-1	CASSRRGPGNEQFF
TRBV6-1	TRBJ2-3	CASSVGRNTDTQYF
TRBV23-1	TRBJ2-7	CASTTPPRPYEQYF
TRBV14	TRBJ2-1	CASSQPAGYNEQFF
TRBV28	TRBJ1-5	CAIREQAWEPQHF
TRBV6-1	TRBJ2-3	CASTETSGSTDTQYF
TRBV13	TRBJ2-1	CASSPYPPWTGGVNEQFF
TRBV4-1	TRBJ2-2	CASRQPDRIGTGELFF
TRBV6-5	TRBJ2-6	CASTRTIGANVLTF
TRBV29-1	TRBJ2-1	CSVGGRAYNEQFF
TRBV5-1	TRBJ2-3	CASSRFPGNAYTQYF
TRBV28	TRBJ2-5	CASKRDGQETQYF
TRBV7-6	TRBJ2-1	CASSFSGSGGEQFF
TRBV7-9	TRBJ2-6	CASSGDRVGANVLTF
TRBV5-1	TRBJ2-1	CASSEIPNRSNEQFF
TRBV12-5	TRBJ2-7	CASGPPSRTWEQYF
TRBV29-1	TRBJ2-2	CSVLFAHLAGGPGTGELFF
TRBV27	TRBJ2-7	CASGETGAISYEQYF
TRBV5-1	TRBJ2-1	CASSSGLPNNNEQFF
TRBV7-6	TRBJ2-2	CASSLLTAGELFF
TRBV6-6	TRBJ2-3	CASSPRGRRDTQYF
TRBV28	TRBJ2-5	CASSPQTAGTGCETQYF
TRBV13	TRBJ2-1	CASSLLLLAGGRSYNEQFF
TRBV28	TRBJ2-5	CASTRGRGYQETQYF
TRBV7-2	TRBJ1-2	CASRPDGLGYGYTF
TRBV9	TRBJ1-2	CASSVGSSALYGYTF
TRBV29-1	TRBJ1-5	CSARGQEDQPQHF
TRBV6-5	TRBJ1-2	CASSPGSNYGYTF
TRBV6-1	TRBJ1-3	CASSEDRGVTGNTIYF
TRBV4-1	TRBJ2-7	CASSHSPHYEQYF
TRBV28	TRBJ1-4	CASSQGQGVASEKLFF
TRBV5-1	TRBJ2-1	CASSSRGAGNEQFF
TRBV29-1	TRBJ1-5	CSVEIQGEGNQPQHF
TRBV27	TRBJ1-2	CASSLSFWDSYGYTF
TRBV9	TRBJ2-5	CASSPRTGQETQYF
TRBV29-1	TRBJ2-1	CSGRGGSRGGNEQFF
TRBV19	TRBJ2-7	CASTPRTGAFYEQYF
TRBV9	TRBJ2-2	CASSVAGQGANIGELFF
TRBV6-5	TRBJ2-1	CASSWGGASGYNEQFF
TRBV10-2	TRBJ2-6	CASRDRGTGKTGANVLTF
TRBV28	TRBJ1-3	CASSPGTGGSAIYF
TRBV7-2	TRBJ2-7	CASSLGLAGVPYEQYF
TRBV30	TRBJ2-1	CACYRDRGINEQFF
TRBV5-4	TRBJ2-7	CASSLNRGAGGQEQYF
TRBV27	TRBJ2-7	CASSLRSVSYEQYF
TRBV15	TRBJ2-5	CATSKTGRWETQYF
TRBV13	TRBJ2-3	CASSRDRGTDTQYF
TRBV7-9	TRBJ2-6	CASSLVWEGASGANVLTF
TRBV6-4	TRBJ2-1	CASSKTSIDEQFF
TRBV7-6	TRBJ1-4	CASSLALRQGAFEKLFF